Below, one T cell receptor beta chain is given with its context. The V end was cut by 9 bases, the J end by 1 base, with 12 bases between. Germline CDR1 MDHEN, CDR2 SYDVKM. The CDR3 length is 13 residues. Seattle patients were enrolled during active infection and followed longitudinally. Authors' data handling: The assay estimated nucleated cells by amplifying reference gene primers. Generated by immunoSEQ multiplex PCR, the TCRdb table keeps only in-frame clones and is missing some. The V and J calls and the clone size are those of that table, but D and trimming were determined from the DNA. The table includes fewer than 200,000 clones, approximately 86% detected once. The data originate from a study of blood T cell repertoires in COVID-19. Study details: Sites in the United States, Italy and Spain provided acute and convalescent COVID-19 samples. In each case, the material was cDNA or gDNA derived from T cells, B-cell-depleted T cells, or PBMCs.

The genes are TRBV28 and TRBJ1-1; tentative D call: TRBD1 (6 bases). The sample was peripheral blood. This TCR was sampled from an elderly woman with COVID-19, enrolled during active disease. The CDR3 sequence is CASYRAGNTEAFF. CDR3 nucleotides: TGTGCCAGTTACAGGGCTGGGAACACTGAAGCTTTCTTT.